This T cell receptor beta chain came from a study of OX40 agonist ivuxolimab in advanced cancers. The study's findings and limits: Researchers did not determine the expanded peripheral T cells' antigen specificity. Among T cells, CD8+ cells averaged more expanded clones than CD4+ cells. Certain nonresponders likewise exhibited a low normalized T-cell clonal expansion.

Clones were sequenced by immunoSEQ multiplex PCR, and TCRdb holds only the in-frame ones, with some missing. This sample has over 45,000 clones, with around 83% found just once. The CDR3 length is 13 residues. With 10 bases removed from V and 1 base from J, the gap between germline ends came to 14 bases. From germline, CDR1 is MNHEY and CDR2 SMNVEV (reference sequence). In the case of this clone: Its antigen is unknown.

The TCR originated in an adult with an advanced solid tumor such as melanoma, head and neck, liver or kidney cancer. The chain uses TRBV27 and TRBJ2-7; D is possibly TRBD2 (6 bases). The source was CD4+ or CD8+ T cells sorted from blood, collected in a trial of the OX40 agonist ivuxolimab. CDR3 sequence: CATQPAGSYEQYF. In nucleotides, the CDR3 is TGTGCCACCCAACCGGCGGGGTCCTACGAGCAGTACTTC.